Each of the 12 T cell receptor beta chains below was sequenced from the same sample in a study of radiotherapy plus CTLA-4 blockade in lung cancer. Clones were read by immunoSEQ multiplex PCR, and TCRdb kept only the in-frame ones, dropping some. The sample includes around 110,000 clones, over 65% of them seen just once. Here the sequenced sample was peripheral blood, taken from a patient treated with radiotherapy plus ipilimumab. These receptors were obtained from a human donor with non-small cell lung cancer that progressed on radiotherapy plus ipilimumab. Some clones in this sample may be carry-over from other donors' samples.

The CDR3 nucleotides are TGTGCCAGTAGTATCCCGGGACAGGGGGAATCCGCCCAGCATTTT. It specifies CASSIPGQGESAQHF. The V call is TRBV19, the J call TRBJ1-5; TRBD1 agrees at 11 bases. Looked up from germline, CDR1 is LNHDA and CDR2 is SQIVND (reference sequence). J was trimmed by 11 bases and V by 3 bases; bases with no gene match: 9. CDR3 length: 15 amino acids.

J is TRBJ2-5 and V is TRBV5-1; 11 bases align to TRBD1. V lost 4 bases, J lost 5 bases, and 13 bases stayed unmatched. This CDR3 comprises 17 residues. CDR1 is SGHRS and CDR2 is YFSETQ in the germline V gene. CDR3: CASSPTPGQGVGETQYF. CDR3 bases: TGCGCCAGCAGCCCAACACCGGGACAGGGGGTCGGGGAGACCCAGTACTTC.

This clone showed up just once. The chain carries TRBV6-1 and TRBJ1-1; D gene ambiguous. Germline assignment: CDR1 MNHNS and CDR2 SASEGT. The CDR3 contains 13 residues. V dropped 5 bases and J dropped 1 base, with 8 bases sitting between them. The CDR3 is CASSSPRNTEAFF. The CDR3 DNA is TGTGCCAGCAGTAGTCCTCGGAACACTGAAGCTTTCTTT.

The gene calls are TRBV2 and TRBJ2-7, with 12 bases matching TRBD2. Looked up from germline, CDR1 is SNHLY and CDR2 is FYNNEI. The CDR3 spans 14 residues. Trimming took 6 bases from V and 3 from J; bases not matched to a gene: 3. The CDR3 sequence is CASRETSGGYEQYF. CDR3 nucleotide sequence: TGTGCCAGCAGGGAGACTAGCGGGGGCTACGAGCAGTACTTC.

The gene calls are TRBV2 and TRBJ2-5, with D tentatively TRBD2 (7 bases). Trimming stripped 7 bases from V and 5 bases from J, with 23 bases between. Germline CDR1 reads SNHLY; CDR2 reads FYNNEI. CDR3 length equals 16 residues. CDR3 nucleotide sequence: TGTGCCAGCAAAGGGGTAGGGGGGGAGGCCCGGGAGACCCAGTACTTC. This sequence encodes CASKGVGGEARETQYF.

The chain employs TRBV5-4 and TRBJ2-5, with D perhaps TRBD1 (6 bases). Germline CDR1 is SGHNT and CDR2 is YYREEE (reference sequence). V was clipped by 2 bases and J by 5 bases, with 13 bases between them. The CDR3 has 14 amino acids. The CDR3 sequence: CASSFTGPGETQYF. The CDR3 DNA follows: TGTGCCAGCAGCTTTACAGGGCCCGGCGAGACCCAGTACTTC.

The chain combines TRBV10-3 with TRBJ1-1, with D unclear. The CDR3 spans 13 residues. V dropped 2 bases and J dropped 0 bases, with 4 bases sitting between them. CDR1 is ENHRY and CDR2 is SYGVKD in the germline V gene. CDR3: CAISEVMNTEAFF. The CDR3 region has the DNA TGTGCCATCAGTGAGGTTATGAACACTGAAGCTTTCTTT.

This chain joins TRBV11-2 and TRBJ2-7; the match to TRBD1 covers 7 bases. Losses at the gene ends were 1 base for V and 0 bases for J; bases not matched to a gene: 3. There are 15 residues in the CDR3. Germline V gene lookup returns CDR1 SGHAT and CDR2 FQNNGV. Written as DNA, the CDR3 is TGTGCCAGCAGCTTAGCTCGGACAGGCTCCTACGAGCAGTACTTC. Amino acid sequence: CASSLARTGSYEQYF.

The chain employs TRBV7-3 and TRBJ2-1, with 10 bases fitting TRBD2. The V gene's germline CDR1 is SGHTA and CDR2 FQGTGA. V dropped 6 bases and J dropped 2; count of bases not matched to a gene: 4. The CDR3 consists of 15 residues. The CDR3 here is CASSLSGGAYNEQFF. DNA of the CDR3: TGTGCCAGCAGTCTCAGCGGGGGGGCCTACAATGAGCAGTTCTTC. The variable domain in full, completed from reference TRBV7-3 and TRBJ2-1, reads GAGVSQTPSNKVTEKGKYVELRCDPISGHTALYWYRQSLGQGPEFLIYFQGTGAADDSGLPNDRFFAVRPEGSVSTLKIQRTERGDSAVYLCASSLSGGAYNEQFFGPGTRLTVL.

This sequence joins TRBV5-1 and TRBJ1-5; D possibly corresponds to TRBD1 (6 bases). Germline-derived CDR1 and CDR2 are SGHRS and YFSETQ. The CDR3 is made up of 15 amino acids. V was shortened by 0 bases and J by 2 bases, with 9 bases between the two germline ends. As DNA, the CDR3 is TGCGCCAGCAGCTTGGGGGGGCCCGGCAATCAGCCCCAGCATTTT. Translation gives CASSLGGPGNQPQHF.

The V gene is TRBV6-1, the J gene TRBJ2-1; D may correspond to TRBD1 or TRBD2 (6 bases each). The CDR3 is 15 amino acids. Germline V gives CDR1 MNHNS, CDR2 SASEGT. V shed 3 bases and J shed 3 bases, with 12 bases lying between them. This chain's CDR3 is CASSERGAIYNEQFF. The CDR3 region has the DNA TGTGCCAGCAGTGAGAGGGGGGCGATCTACAATGAGCAGTTCTTC.

The CDR3, as DNA: TGTGCCAGCAGCTTATCGACAGCAGAAGAAAACATTCAGTACTTC. This encodes CASSLSTAEENIQYF. The chain uses TRBV7-3 and TRBJ2-4; a possible D gene is TRBD1 (5 bases). The CDR3 is made up of 15 amino acids. V was cut by 2 bases and J by 5 bases, with 13 bases left in between. Germline V gene data show CDR1 as SGHTA and CDR2 as FQGTGA.